This T cell receptor beta chain was retrieved from a study of blood T cell repertoires in COVID-19. Study context: Italy, Spain and the United States were the sources of the convalescent and acute COVID-19 samples. Nucleic acid was either cDNA or gDNA, and it came from T cells, B-cell-depleted T cells, or PBMCs.

This clone was seen just once. Seattle's cohort entered during active infection and was followed longitudinally. As processed by the authors: How many nucleated cells were present was estimated from reference gene primer amplification. The table came from immunoSEQ multiplex PCR; TCRdb's copy has only in-frame clones and leaves some out. V and J calls and clone size are copied from that table; D and trimming were computed from the DNA. The data show approximately 270,000 clones, about 85% seen once. The origin of this receptor is a human donor with COVID-19, enrolled during active disease. The donor label of this sample is uncertain. Material for sequencing was peripheral blood.

CDR3 in amino acids: CASSPIDRLYGYTF. The CDR3 nucleotides are TGTGCCAGCTCACCAATCGACAGGCTTTATGGCTACACCTTC. V usage is TRBV18 and J usage is TRBJ1-2; weak D call: TRBD1 (6 bases). In germline, CDR1 is KGHSH, CDR2 LQKENI. There are 14 residues in the CDR3. V lost 2 bases and J lost 5, with 12 bases in between.